This entry features one T cell receptor (beta chain) sequence. Its antigen is unknown. Base qualities are missing; no much larger clone stands one base away. CD8 naive samples were obtained by positive selection for CCR7 among CD45RO-negative cells, yielding a CD45RA+CCR7+ population from which TemRA cells were excluded. Donors were healthy HIV-negative adults with no recently reported acute infections or vaccinations. Every donor was a Caucasian adult residing in Nashville, Tennessee, USA. After blood collection by leukapheresis, PBMCs were isolated using Ficoll-Histopaque density gradient centrifugation and then cryopreserved in the vapor phase of liquid nitrogen. Analytical flow cytometry was used to check the purity and quantity of each magnetically sorted T cell population. Genomic DNA was isolated from every sorted fraction and measured by UV absorbance on a Nanodrop 2000c. Using the deep immunoSEQ assay, multiplex PCR amplified TCR CDR3 regions from genomic DNA. Extracted genomic DNA from each cell subset was distributed evenly across all wells of several immunoSEQ 96-well plates, and each plate was treated as a replicate. For sorted subsets, about 200 ng genomic DNA, equal to tens of thousands of T cell genomes, was loaded into each replicate PCR. Purified libraries were quantified with a Qubit 3.0 fluorometer, sized on a Bioanalyzer 2100, and re-quantified with the KAPA Library Quantification kit. Every immunoSEQ 96-well plate was sequenced on a dedicated single-read 150-cycle Illumina NextSeq 550 flow cell. The authors' analysis ran thus. The immunoSEQ output contained only junctional sequences without quality scores, so filtering could not match that applied to full-length reads. Sequences were annotated with PyIR, a Python wrapper for IgBLAST v1.9, and V/J genes and CDR3 were assigned using IMGT germline references. Reads with weak V/J assignments (E-value above 1e-6), missing CDR3, stop codons, out-of-frame junctions, or ambiguous translated residues were removed. V3J clonotypes were defined as sequences sharing an identical inferred V gene, J gene, and CDR3 amino acid sequence. Percentage overlap between repertoires was computed as shared unique clonotypes divided by the size of the smaller repertoire. Richness of each repertoire was evaluated using RTK rarefaction, the Chao1 estimator, and Recon v2.1 estimates of unobserved clonotypes. For all TCRbeta clonotypes obtained by the gDNA method from a handful of donors, generation probabilities were computed with OLGA. TCRdb obtained this table from immuneACCESS and retained in-frame rearrangements with V and J assigned. These tables miss some clones; where compared with another copy, unresolved V genes account for less than half of the shortfall, and the remainder is unexplained. The V and J calls and clone size come from that table; D and trimming were worked out from the DNA. Counted in this sample were about 2 million clones; about 95% of them appeared once. The ten largest clones represent roughly 1.2% of the sample.

The data belong to a study of shared clonotypes between healthy human individuals (dated by TCRdb to about 2020). As for the study more broadly: The cohort included a few men and two women between 18 and 49 years of age. For each donor, CD4 naive and CD4 memory were each given three plates, CD8 naive was given two plates, and CD8 memory was given one plate. Libraries were prepared and TCR repertoires were sequenced by different laboratories using diverse techniques, in order to increase sequencing depth and limit assay-specific biases. Between about 0.8 and 9 billion PBMCs per donor were obtained by leukapheresis. To estimate repertoire size and how much clonotype sharing occurs between individuals, the study deeply sequenced the blood TCR repertoires of 5 or 6 healthy adults.

Overall study results and their limits: Incomplete sequencing was indicated by rarefaction of sorted-subset datasets, despite the large sequencing depth. Clonotypes shared by all four sorted-subset donors showed higher generation probabilities than non-shared clonotypes. Sampling was restricted to blood, and TCR repertoires in tissue are likely to differ from TCR repertoires in blood. When a handful of donors were compared, the shared fraction of clonotypes was around 5.1% for naive CD4, about 4% for naive CD8, roughly 2.5% for memory CD4, and approximately 0.4% for memory CD8. Pairwise subsampling led to the expectation that sequencing depth would affect the degree of clonotype sharing among donors. Estimated clonotype richness was generally larger for naive than for memory subsets. Because the study included only a small number of donors, the genetic and exposure-history diversity represented was limited.

The germline V gene (reference sequence) provides CDR1 SEHNR and CDR2 FQNEAQ. Here V drops 1 base and J drops 4 bases, and the junction holds 6 bases not matched to any gene. The CDR3 sequence holds 15 residues, the cysteine and phenylalanine included. Only CDR3 DNA remains: 45 bases, in frame from the first base. The receptor's source is a young man in good health. The sequence joins TRBV7-9 to TRBJ2-7, with TRBD2 identical over 8 junction bases. The source material was naive CD8+ T cells sorted from blood. Sample cell subset or site, as interpreted from the label and publication: CD45RA+CCR7+. The CDR3 has the sequence CASSLGSGIGYEQYF. The bases read TGTGCCAGCAGCTTAGGTAGCGGGATAGGTTACGAGCAGTACTTC.